The following is a T cell receptor beta chain sequence with its context. The junction differs from germline at one of its ends, possibly a read error. This record comes from a study of blood T cell repertoires in COVID-19. Study information: Acute and convalescent COVID-19 specimens originated in the United States, Italy and Spain.

The germline V gene has CDR1 SSHAT and CDR2 FNYEAQ (reference sequence). The CDR3 consists of 14 residues. In the authors' methods: How many nucleated cells were present was estimated from reference gene primer amplification. The table came from immunoSEQ multiplex PCR; TCRdb's copy has only in-frame clones and leaves some out. The D gene and trimming were derived from the DNA, and the V and J assignments and clone size from that table. The sample has about 230,000 clones; over 75% are singletons. The sample comprised peripheral blood. The genes are TRBV7-7 and TRBJ1-4; a weak D match, TRBD1 (5 bases). The clonotype comes from a man aged 50 to 59 with COVID-19, enrolled during active disease. Written as DNA, the CDR3 is TGTGCTAGCAGCTTAACTTCAGGGCCTGAAAAACTGTTTTTT. It codes for CASSLTSGPEKLFF.